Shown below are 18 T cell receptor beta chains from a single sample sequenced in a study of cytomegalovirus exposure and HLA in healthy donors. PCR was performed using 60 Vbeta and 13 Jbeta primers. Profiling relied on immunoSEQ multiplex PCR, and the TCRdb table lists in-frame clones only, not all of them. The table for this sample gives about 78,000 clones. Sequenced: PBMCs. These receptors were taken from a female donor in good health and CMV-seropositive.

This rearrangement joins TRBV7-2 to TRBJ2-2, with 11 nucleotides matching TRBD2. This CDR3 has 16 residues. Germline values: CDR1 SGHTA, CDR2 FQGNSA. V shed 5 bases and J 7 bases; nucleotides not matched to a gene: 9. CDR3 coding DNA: TGTGCCAGCAGCCAAACTAGCGGGAGAGGGCACGGGGAGCTGTTTTTT. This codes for CASSQTSGRGHGELFF.

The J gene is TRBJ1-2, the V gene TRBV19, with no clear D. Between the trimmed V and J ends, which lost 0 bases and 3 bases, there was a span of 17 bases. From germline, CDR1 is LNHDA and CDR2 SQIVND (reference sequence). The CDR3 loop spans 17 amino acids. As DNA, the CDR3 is TGTGCCAGTAGTATAGATCTGAGAGGGTTCCTCGACTATGGCTACACCTTC. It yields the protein CASSIDLRGFLDYGYTF. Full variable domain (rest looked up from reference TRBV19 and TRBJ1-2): DGGITQSPKYLFRKEGQNVTLSCEQNLNHDAMYWYRQDPGQGLRLIYYSQIVNDFQKGDIAEGYSVSREKKESFPLTVTSAQKNPTAFYLCASSIDLRGFLDYGYTFGSGTRLTVV.

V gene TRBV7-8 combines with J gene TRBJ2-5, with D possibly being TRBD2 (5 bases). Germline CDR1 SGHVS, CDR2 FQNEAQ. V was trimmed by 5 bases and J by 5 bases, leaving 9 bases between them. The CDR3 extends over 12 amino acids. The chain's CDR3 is CASSRGVETQYF. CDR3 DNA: TGTGCCAGCAGCCGGGGTGTGGAGACCCAGTACTTC.

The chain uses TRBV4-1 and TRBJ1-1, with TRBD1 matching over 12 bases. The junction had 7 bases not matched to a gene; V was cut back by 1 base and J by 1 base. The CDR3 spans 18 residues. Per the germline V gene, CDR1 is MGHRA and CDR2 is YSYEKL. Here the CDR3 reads CASSQVTGTGGANTEAFF. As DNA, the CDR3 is TGCGCCAGCAGCCAAGTGACCGGGACAGGGGGCGCGAACACTGAAGCTTTCTTT.

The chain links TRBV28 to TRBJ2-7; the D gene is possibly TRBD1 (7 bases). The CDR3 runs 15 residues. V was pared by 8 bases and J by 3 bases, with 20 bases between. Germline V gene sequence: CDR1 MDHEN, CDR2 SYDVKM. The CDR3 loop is CASFTLRDSFYEQYF. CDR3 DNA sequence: TGTGCCAGCTTCACCTTGCGGGACAGCTTCTACGAGCAGTACTTC.

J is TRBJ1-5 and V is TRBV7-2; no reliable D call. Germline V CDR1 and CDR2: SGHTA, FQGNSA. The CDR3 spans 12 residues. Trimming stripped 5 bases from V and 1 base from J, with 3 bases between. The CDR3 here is CASSPSNQPQHF. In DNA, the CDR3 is TGTGCCAGCAGCCCAAGCAATCAGCCCCAGCATTTT.

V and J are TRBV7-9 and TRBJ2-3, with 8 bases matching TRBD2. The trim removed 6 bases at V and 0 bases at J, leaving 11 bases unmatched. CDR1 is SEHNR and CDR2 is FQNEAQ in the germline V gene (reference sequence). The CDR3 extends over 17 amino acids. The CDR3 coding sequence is TGTGCCAGCAGATTAAGGTTGGCTAGCGGGAGCACAGATACGCAGTATTTT. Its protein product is CASRLRLASGSTDTQYF.

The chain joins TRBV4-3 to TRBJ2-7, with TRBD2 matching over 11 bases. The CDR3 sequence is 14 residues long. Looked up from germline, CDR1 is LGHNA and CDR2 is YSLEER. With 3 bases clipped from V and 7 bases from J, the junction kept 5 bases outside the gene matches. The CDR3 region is CASSQALAGGEQYF. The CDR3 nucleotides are TGCGCCAGCAGCCAGGCGCTAGCGGGAGGTGAGCAGTACTTC.

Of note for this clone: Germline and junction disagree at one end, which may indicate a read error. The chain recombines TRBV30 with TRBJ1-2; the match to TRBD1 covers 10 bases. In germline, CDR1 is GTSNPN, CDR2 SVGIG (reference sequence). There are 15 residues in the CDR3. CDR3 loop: CAGSVTGTGAGGYTF. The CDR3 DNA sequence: TGTGCCGGGAGTGTTACCGGGACAGGGGCAGGTGGCTACACCTTC.

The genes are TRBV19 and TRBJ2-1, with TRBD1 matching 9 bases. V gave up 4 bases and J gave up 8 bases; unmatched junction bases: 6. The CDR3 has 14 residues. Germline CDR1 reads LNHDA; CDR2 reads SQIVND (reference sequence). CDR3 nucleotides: TGTGCCAGTAGTAACAGGGGGCGCGTCGATGAGCAGTTCTTC. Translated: CASSNRGRVDEQFF.

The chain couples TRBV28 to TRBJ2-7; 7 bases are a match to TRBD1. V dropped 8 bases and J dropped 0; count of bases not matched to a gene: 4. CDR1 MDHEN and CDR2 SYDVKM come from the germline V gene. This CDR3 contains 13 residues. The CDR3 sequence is CASYRGPSYEQYF. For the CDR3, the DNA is TGTGCCAGCTACAGGGGACCCTCCTACGAGCAGTACTTC.

CDR3 DNA sequence: TGCAGCGTTGAAGTCGAGGGACAGACTCAAGAGACCCAGTACTTC. The encoded protein is CSVEVEGQTQETQYF. The rearrangement uses TRBV29-1 and TRBJ2-5; 7 bases match TRBD1. Germline loops: CDR1 SQVTM, CDR2 ANQGSEA. V lost 1 base to trimming and J lost 2 bases; unmatched junction nucleotides: 7. This CDR3 spans 15 amino acids.

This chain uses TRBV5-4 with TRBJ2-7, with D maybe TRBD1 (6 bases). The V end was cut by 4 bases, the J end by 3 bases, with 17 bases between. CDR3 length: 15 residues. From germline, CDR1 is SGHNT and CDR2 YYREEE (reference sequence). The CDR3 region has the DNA TGTGCCAGCAGCGAGGGACAAGGGAAACACTACGAGCAGTACTTC. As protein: CASSEGQGKHYEQYF.

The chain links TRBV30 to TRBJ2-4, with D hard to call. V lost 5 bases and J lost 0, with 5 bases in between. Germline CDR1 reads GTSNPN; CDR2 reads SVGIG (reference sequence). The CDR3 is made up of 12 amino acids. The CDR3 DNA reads TGTGCCTGGGAGGTAGCCAAAAACATTCAGTACTTC. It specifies CAWEVAKNIQYF.

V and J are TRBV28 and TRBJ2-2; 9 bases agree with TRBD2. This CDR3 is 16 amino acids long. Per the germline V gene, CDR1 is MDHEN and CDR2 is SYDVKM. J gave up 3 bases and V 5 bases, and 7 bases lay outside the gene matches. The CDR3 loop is CASSPGLAYDTGELFF. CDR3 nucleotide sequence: TGTGCCAGCAGTCCTGGACTAGCGTACGACACCGGGGAGCTGTTTTTT.

The CDR3 DNA follows: TGTGCCAGCAGTTTATTCGGACAGGGACACATGAACACTGAAGCTTTCTTT. Translation gives CASSLFGQGHMNTEAFF. The chain is built from TRBV27 and TRBJ1-1, with 8 bases lining up with TRBD1. This CDR3 has 17 residues. The germline V gene encodes CDR1 MNHEY and CDR2 SMNVEV (reference sequence). V shed 1 base and J 0 bases; nucleotides not matched to a gene: 7.

CDR3 in amino acids: CASSRAGIYEQYF. DNA for the CDR3: TGCGCCAGCAGCCGGGCGGGAATCTACGAGCAGTACTTC. This sequence joins TRBV5-1 and TRBJ2-7; tentative D call: TRBD2 (6 bases). This CDR3 is 13 amino acids long. V shed 4 bases and J shed 3 bases, with 11 bases lying between them. The germline CDR1 and CDR2 sequences are SGHRS and YFSETQ.

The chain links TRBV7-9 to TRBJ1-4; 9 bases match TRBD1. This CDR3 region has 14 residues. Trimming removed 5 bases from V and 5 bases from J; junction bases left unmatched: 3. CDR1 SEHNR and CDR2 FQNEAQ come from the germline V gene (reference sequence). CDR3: CASSPGQGNEKLFF. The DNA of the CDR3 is TGTGCCAGCAGCCCAGGACAGGGGAATGAAAAACTGTTTTTT.